These 20 T cell receptor beta chains were sequenced from one sample in a study of cytomegalovirus exposure and HLA in healthy donors. Measured with immunoSEQ multiplex PCR; TCRdb has only the in-frame clones, and not every one. The table has around 75,000 clones, approximately 80% seen once. Sequencing input: PBMCs. The source is a man aged 25 to 40 in good health and CMV-seronegative.

The chain has TRBV28 and TRBJ1-3; the D gene is possibly TRBD1 (6 bases). The CDR3 contains 15 residues. V was trimmed by 5 bases and J by 4 bases, leaving 15 bases between them. Germline lookup yields CDR1 MDHEN and CDR2 SYDVKM. Written as DNA, the CDR3 is TGTGCCAGCAGTGACCCCGGGACACAAGGAAACACCATATATTTT. It yields the protein CASSDPGTQGNTIYF.

This chain connects TRBV6-5 to TRBJ1-3; weak D call: TRBD1 (5 bases). Germline V gives CDR1 MNHEY, CDR2 SVGAGI. The CDR3 runs 12 residues. The V and J ends lost 5 bases and 7 bases respectively, with 9 bases between them. The CDR3 nucleotides read TGTGCCAGCAGTGCTCCAGGGAACACCATATATTTT. Translating it yields CASSAPGNTIYF.

The rearrangement uses TRBV19 and TRBJ2-3; 7 nucleotides line up with TRBD2. V was pared by 7 bases and J by 2 bases, with 9 bases of the junction left unmatched. CDR1 is LNHDA and CDR2 is SQIVND in the germline V gene (reference sequence). This CDR3 spans 15 amino acids. The CDR3 nucleotides are TGTGCCAGTAAAGGGGCGGGAGCCGACACAGATACGCAGTATTTT. Encoded protein: CASKGAGADTDTQYF.

The chain couples TRBV4-1 to TRBJ1-5; perhaps TRBD1 as D (5 bases). The CDR3 runs 16 residues. V shed 0 bases and J shed 5 bases, with 14 bases lying between them. Germline values: CDR1 MGHRA, CDR2 YSYEKL. Written as DNA, the CDR3 is TGCGCCAGCAGCCAAGATTCGACAGATGCCTATCAGCCCCAGCATTTT. Amino acids: CASSQDSTDAYQPQHF.

This chain joins TRBV15 and TRBJ1-2; TRBD1 matches at 7 bases. The J segment lost 4 bases and the V segment lost 7 bases, leaving 9 bases of the junction unmatched. Per germline, CDR1 LNHNV and CDR2 YYDKDF (reference sequence). The CDR3 sequence is 14 residues long. CDR3 DNA sequence: TGTGCCACCACCACCCTGGCAGGGGGCTATGGCTACACCTTC. This gives the protein CATTTLAGGYGYTF.

V gene TRBV10-3 combines with J gene TRBJ2-7; TRBD1 aligns across 9 bases. The junction had 8 bases not matched to a gene; V was cut back by 3 bases and J by 2 bases. The CDR3 runs 16 residues. CDR1 is ENHRY and CDR2 is SYGVKD in the germline V gene. The CDR3 reads CAISDPGQGSTYEQYV. The CDR3 coding sequence is TGTGCCATCAGTGACCCGGGACAGGGTTCTACCTACGAGCAGTACGTC.

A remark on this clone: Mismatch with germline at one junction end may stem from a read error. This chain links TRBV7-7 with TRBJ2-2; D gene unclear. Germline CDR1 reads SSHAT; CDR2 reads FNYEAQ (reference sequence). This CDR3 contains 14 residues. This chain's CDR3 is CASSLEQNTGELFF. In DNA, the CDR3 is TGTGCTAGCAGCTTAGAACAGAACACCGGGGAGCTGTTTTTT.

The rearrangement joins TRBV4-1 to TRBJ2-1; 11 bases fit TRBD2. CDR3 length: 17 residues. Germline-derived CDR1 and CDR2 are MGHRA and YSYEKL. J was trimmed by 4 bases and V by 0 bases; bases with no gene match: 5. In DNA form, the CDR3 reads TGCGCCAGCAGCCAAGAATCAGGGACTAGCGGATACAATGAGCAGTTCTTC. Its protein is CASSQESGTSGYNEQFF.

The chain recombines TRBV11-2 with TRBJ2-7; 14 nucleotides match TRBD2. Germline CDR1 is SGHAT and CDR2 is FQNNGV. CDR3 length: 15 residues. V lost 7 bases, J lost 2 bases, and 4 bases stayed unmatched. The chain's CDR3 is CASKPGLAGAYEQYF. The CDR3 region has the DNA TGTGCCAGCAAACCGGGACTAGCGGGGGCCTACGAGCAGTACTTC.

This clone showed up just a few times. The CDR3 protein is CAISATGGGGEKLFF. The CDR3 DNA reads as TGTGCCATCAGTGCTACAGGGGGCGGAGGGGAAAAACTGTTTTTT. The chain uses TRBV10-3 and TRBJ1-4; the match to TRBD1 covers 9 bases. Losses at the gene ends were 4 bases for V and 8 bases for J; bases not matched to a gene: 8. The CDR3 sequence is 15 residues long. Per germline, CDR1 ENHRY and CDR2 SYGVKD.

The chain is built from TRBV6-5 and TRBJ2-7, with a weak D call TRBD2 (6 bases). CDR1 and CDR2 (germline): MNHEY, SVGAGI. The germline V and J ends were trimmed by 6 bases and 2 bases, with 11 bases remaining between them. The CDR3 runs to 13 residues. CDR3 region: CASRSPGAYEQYF. The CDR3 coding sequence is TGTGCCAGCAGATCGCCGGGAGCCTACGAGCAGTACTTC.

The rearrangement links TRBV5-1 to TRBJ2-5; TRBD2 matches 8 bases. Germline CDR1 and CDR2: SGHRS and YFSETQ. This CDR3 comprises 16 residues. V lost 0 bases to trimming and J lost 2 bases; unmatched junction nucleotides: 6. The CDR3 here is CASSLAGGTGQETQYF. CDR3 coding DNA: TGCGCCAGCAGCTTGGCGGGAGGGACTGGGCAAGAGACCCAGTACTTC.

The V gene is TRBV7-2, the J gene TRBJ2-7; TRBD2 agrees at 7 bases. Germline V gene sequence: CDR1 SGHTA, CDR2 FQGNSA. The CDR3 length is 16 residues. With 5 bases clipped from V and 3 bases from J, the junction kept 13 bases outside the gene matches. This chain's CDR3 is CASSQNLRGDLYEQYF. CDR3 coding DNA: TGTGCCAGCAGCCAAAACCTCCGGGGGGACCTCTACGAGCAGTACTTC.

The chain combines TRBV15 with TRBJ1-2, with TRBD1 as a possible D gene (5 bases). Trimming cost V 2 bases and J 6 bases, with 13 bases left between them. Germline V gene sequence: CDR1 LNHNV, CDR2 YYDKDF (reference sequence). This CDR3 contains 14 residues. The CDR3 DNA sequence: TGTGCCACCAGCAGAAGACAGTCCCAGGATGGCTACACCTTC. Translating gives CATSRRQSQDGYTF.

The genes are TRBV6-1 and TRBJ1-1; D might be TRBD1 (6 bases). Trimming left V 6 bases short and J 1 base short, with 9 bases between. The CDR3 runs to 13 residues. CDR1 and CDR2 from the germline V gene are MNHNS and SASEGT. The CDR3, as DNA: TGTGCCAGCAGAATGGGACAGAACACTGAAGCTTTCTTT. This codes for CASRMGQNTEAFF.

This clone occurred once. The CDR3 DNA reads as TGCGCCAGCAGCCGACAGGGGCCTACACTACCTATGGACACCGGGGAGCTGTTTTTT. This gives the protein CASSRQGPTLPMDTGELFF. V gene TRBV5-1 combines with J gene TRBJ2-2, with 8 bases aligning to TRBD1. The CDR3 runs to 19 residues. From germline, CDR1 is SGHRS and CDR2 YFSETQ. Losses at the gene ends were 4 bases for V and 3 bases for J; bases not matched to a gene: 17.

This chain connects TRBV7-6 to TRBJ2-3, with D possibly TRBD2 on 6 matching bases. This CDR3 has 21 residues. Germline CDR1 SGHVS, CDR2 FNYEAQ. With 2 bases removed from V and 4 bases from J, the gap between germline ends came to 31 bases. The DNA for the CDR3 is TGTGCCAGCAGCTTAATTCTCGGGGGAGTCAGAACTCTCGTTAGGGCAGATACGCAGTATTTT. Encoded protein: CASSLILGGVRTLVRADTQYF. Combining the CDR3 with reference TRBV7-6 and TRBJ2-3 gives the whole variable domain GAGVSQSPRYKVTKRGQDVALRCDPISGHVSLYWYRQALGQGPEFLTYFNYEAQQDKSGLPNDRFSAERPEGSISTLTIQRTEQRDSAMYRCASSLILGGVRTLVRADTQYFGPGTRLTVL.

As regards this clone: At one end the junction does not follow the germline gene, possibly because of a read error. The J gene is TRBJ2-3, the V gene TRBV7-7; possible D gene TRBD1, 6 bases. The V gene's germline CDR1 is SSHAT and CDR2 FNYEAQ (reference sequence). The CDR3 contains 14 residues. DNA for the CDR3: TGTGCTAGCAGCCCGGACAGCAGCACAGATACGCAGTATTTT. Residues: CASSPDSSTDTQYF.

The genes are TRBV6-5 and TRBJ2-1, with no clear D. The CDR3 contains 15 residues. V shed 2 bases and J shed 1 base, with 9 bases lying between them. The germline gives CDR1 MNHEY, CDR2 SVGAGI. The DNA for the CDR3 is TGTGCCAGCAGTTACCGCCCCGGGTCCTACAATGAGCAGTTCTTC. Translation: CASSYRPGSYNEQFF.

CDR3 sequence reads: CSGREAGEKLFF. The CDR3 DNA sequence: TGCAGCGGTCGGGAAGCGGGTGAAAAACTGTTTTTT. This chain connects TRBV29-1 to TRBJ1-4, with D unresolved. V was trimmed by 7 bases and J by 7 bases, leaving 13 bases between them. The CDR3 covers 12 residues. The germline gives CDR1 SQVTM, CDR2 ANQGSEA.